The 8 T cell receptor beta chains listed next were all sequenced from one sample in a study of T cells in Graves' hyperthyroidism and ophthalmopathy. TCR beta CDR3 regions were amplified from RNA transcripts. A first-round RT-PCR of the TCR CDR3 used the HTBI primer set. TCRdb reanalysed the multiplex PCR reads using MiXCR and keeps one entry per CDR3 protein. The data contain 480,000 or so distinct CDR3 sequences, around 50% of them singletons. The sample consisted of peripheral blood or thyroid tissue (not recorded which). The origin of the receptors is an adult woman with Graves' disease, either hyperthyroidism or ophthalmopathy (not recorded which).

Concerning this clonotype itself: One base away lies a much larger clone, so this may be a sequencing read error. V gene TRBV15 combines with J gene TRBJ2-7, with D unresolved. This CDR3 is 14 amino acids long. V was cut by 3 bases and J by 2 bases, with 11 bases left in between. Germline V gene lookup returns CDR1 LNHNV and CDR2 YYDKDF (reference sequence). Written as DNA, the CDR3 is TGTGCCACCAGCAGGGAAACGGCAGCCTACGAGCAGTACTTC. It specifies CATSRETAAYEQYF.

The chain couples TRBV12-3 or TRBV12-4 to TRBJ1-2; 10 bases match TRBD1. V trimming: 7 bases; J trimming: 5 bases; junction bases outside the gene matches: 7. The CDR3 consists of 14 residues. The CDR3, as DNA: TGTGCCAGCACCCTGGACAGGGGGAATTATGGCTACACCTTC. It translates to CASTLDRGNYGYTF.

A note on this clonotype: Here the CDR3 omits its conserved ending phenylalanine or tryptophan, so a read error is the likely source. The CDR3 nucleotides read TGTGCCAGCGGTCCTCGAGGTAGCGGAGAGACCCAGTACGTC. Translated, it gives CASGPRGSGETQYV. J is TRBJ2-5 and V is TRBV11-2; D might be TRBD2 (6 bases). V lost 8 bases and J 4 bases, leaving 17 bases between the germline ends. This CDR3 spans 14 amino acids. Germline V gene data show CDR1 as SGHAT and CDR2 as FQNNGV.

This clonotype was picked up many times. The chain couples TRBV29-1 to TRBJ1-2; 7 bases are shared with TRBD1. Looked up from germline, CDR1 is SQVTM and CDR2 is ANQGSEA. The junction had 5 bases not matched to a gene; V was cut back by 6 bases and J by 4 bases. This CDR3 has 12 residues. The CDR3 is CSVSQGSYGYTF. The CDR3 DNA follows: TGCAGCGTCTCACAGGGGAGCTATGGCTACACCTTC. Combining the CDR3 with reference TRBV29-1 and TRBJ1-2 gives the whole variable domain SAVISQKPSRDICQRGTSLTIQCQVDSQVTMMFWYRQQPGQSLTLIATANQGSEATYESGFVIDKFPISRPNLTFSTLTVSNMSPEDSSIYLCSVSQGSYGYTFGSGTRLTVV.

The J gene is TRBJ1-2, the V gene TRBV29-1; no firm D call. Germline V gene lookup returns CDR1 SQVTM and CDR2 ANQGSEA. Trimming took 5 bases from V and 2 from J, leaving 9 bases between them. CDR3 length equals 12 residues. In DNA form, the CDR3 reads TGCAGCGTTCAAACAGAGAACTATGGCTACACCTTC. It codes for CSVQTENYGYTF. Together with reference TRBV29-1 and TRBJ1-2, the CDR3 gives the full variable domain: SAVISQKPSRDICQRGTSLTIQCQVDSQVTMMFWYRQQPGQSLTLIATANQGSEATYESGFVIDKFPISRPNLTFSTLTVSNMSPEDSSIYLCSVQTENYGYTFGSGTRLTVV.

This sequence joins TRBV10-2 and TRBJ1-1; D unresolved. The V gene lost 7 bases and the J gene lost 2 bases, with 2 bases spanning the gap. Germline CDR1 WSHSY, CDR2 SAAADI. CDR3 length equals 10 residues. This CDR3 reads CASKNTEAFF. In DNA form, the CDR3 reads TGCGCCAGCAAAAACACTGAAGCTTTCTTT.

This clonotype has just a few counts. The chain recombines TRBV2 with TRBJ2-5; D assignment may be TRBD1 or TRBD2 (5 bases each). The germline V gene encodes CDR1 SNHLY and CDR2 FYNNEI. There are 13 residues in the CDR3. Trimming removed 3 bases from V and 5 bases from J, with 10 bases in between. Here the CDR3 DNA reads TGTGCCAGCAGTGATGGGGGAACGGAGACCCAGTACTTC. This translates into CASSDGGTETQYF.

This clonotype has ten or more counts. This chain uses TRBV7-2 with TRBJ1-4, with TRBD1 identical over 10 bases. The CDR3 has 15 amino acids. The V and J ends lost 5 bases and 2 bases, in that order; junction bases with no gene match: 2. The germline CDR1 and CDR2 sequences are SGHTA and FQGNSA. The CDR3 nucleotides read TGTGCCAGCAGCCCGGACAGGGGGACTAATGAAAAACTGTTTTTT. Amino acid sequence: CASSPDRGTNEKLFF.